The sequence of this T cell receptor beta chain was determined in a study of T cell responses to AZD1222 COVID-19 vaccine. V was trimmed by 0 bases and J by 9 bases, leaving 9 bases between them. The CDR3 spans 12 residues. Germline CDR1 is SQVTM and CDR2 is ANQGSEA. Sequencing was performed with immunoSEQ multiplex PCR; in TCRdb, only in-frame clones are kept and a portion is missing. The sample has around 120,000 clones, roughly 85% seen once. Material: peripheral blood, obtained on day 0 of MenACWY control vaccination. The chain couples TRBV29-1 to TRBJ2-1; D unclear. The clonotype comes from an adult in good health. This CDR3 reads CSVEEGLGEQFF. CDR3 sequence (DNA): TGCAGCGTTGAAGAGGGTCTCGGTGAGCAGTTCTTC.